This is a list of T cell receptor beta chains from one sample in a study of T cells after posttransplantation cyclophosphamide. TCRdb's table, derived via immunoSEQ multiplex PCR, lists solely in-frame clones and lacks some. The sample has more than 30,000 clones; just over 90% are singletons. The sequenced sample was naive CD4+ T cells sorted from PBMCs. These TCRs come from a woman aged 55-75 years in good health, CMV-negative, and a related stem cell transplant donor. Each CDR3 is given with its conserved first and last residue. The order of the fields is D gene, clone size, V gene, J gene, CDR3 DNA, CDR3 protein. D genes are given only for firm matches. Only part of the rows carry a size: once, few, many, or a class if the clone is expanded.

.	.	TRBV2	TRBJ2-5	TGTGCCAGCAGTGAAGTCGGGGGAGAGACCCAGTACTTC	CASSEVGGETQYF
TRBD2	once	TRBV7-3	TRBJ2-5	TGTGCCAGCAGCTTGGGGAGGGCTGAAGAGACCCAGTACTTC	CASSLGRAEETQYF
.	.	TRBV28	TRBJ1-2	TGTGCCAGCATCCCCGCGGGGGGGCTTGGCTACACCTTC	CASIPAGGLGYTF
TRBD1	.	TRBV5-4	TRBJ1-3	TGTGCCAGCAGCTTGGCAGGGGGGTCGGACACCATATATTTT	CASSLAGGSDTIYF
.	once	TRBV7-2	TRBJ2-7	TGTGCCAGCAGCTCCCGGGACTGGGGATCCTACGAGCAGTACTTC	CASSSRDWGSYEQYF
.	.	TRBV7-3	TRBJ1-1	TGTGCCAGCAGCCCCTCCCCGGGACTCACGAACACTGAAGCTTTCTTT	CASSPSPGLTNTEAFF
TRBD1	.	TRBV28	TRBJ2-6	TGTGCCAGTAGGACAGGGAGTTTTTCTGGGGCCAACGTCCTGACTTTC	CASRTGSFSGANVLTF
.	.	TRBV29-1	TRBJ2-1	TGCAGCGTTCAAATACAGGTCTCCTACAATGAGCAGTTCTTC	CSVQIQVSYNEQFF
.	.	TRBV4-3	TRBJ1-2	TGCGCCAGCAGCCAAGGACAGGCAATGCTTGGCTACACCTTC	CASSQGQAMLGYTF
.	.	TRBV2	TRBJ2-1	TGTGCCAGCAAACAACGAAATAACAATGAGCAGTTCTTC	CASKQRNNNEQFF
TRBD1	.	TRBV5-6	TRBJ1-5	TGTGCCAGCAGCCGACAGGGATTTCAGCCCCAGCATTTT	CASSRQGFQPQHF
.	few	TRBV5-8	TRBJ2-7	TGTGCCAGCAGACGCGCGAGCGGCTACGAGCAGTACTTC	CASRRASGYEQYF
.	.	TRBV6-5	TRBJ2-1	TGTGCCAGCAGGGGCGATAGGGAGCAGTTCTTC	CASRGDREQFF
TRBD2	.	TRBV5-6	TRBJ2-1	TGTGCCAGCAGCACCGGGACTAGCGGGTACACTGAGCAGTTCTTC	CASSTGTSGYTEQFF
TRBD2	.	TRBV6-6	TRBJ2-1	TGTGCCAGCAGCTCGACTAGCGGGGCTACTGAGCAGTTCTTC	CASSSTSGATEQFF
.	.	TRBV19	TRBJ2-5	TGTGCCAGTAGTATCGAACAGGGACGGCGAGAGACCCAGTACTTC	CASSIEQGRRETQYF
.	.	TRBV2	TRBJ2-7	TGTGCCAGCGGTGGGAGCTCCTACGAGCAGTACTTC	CASGGSSYEQYF
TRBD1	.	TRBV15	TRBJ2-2	TGTGCCACCAGCAGGCCCGCAACAGGGGCGGCCGGGGAGCTGTTTTTT	CATSRPATGAAGELFF
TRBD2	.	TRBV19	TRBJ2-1	TGTGCCAGTATCGGGACTAGCGGGAGTCACTACAATGAGCAGTTCTTC	CASIGTSGSHYNEQFF
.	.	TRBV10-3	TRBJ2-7	TGTGCCATCAGATCCCAGGGGCGCTACGAGCAGTACTTC	CAIRSQGRYEQYF
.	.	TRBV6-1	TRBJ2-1	TGTGCCAGCAGTGAACTGGGGAGTGAGCAGTTCTTC	CASSELGSEQFF
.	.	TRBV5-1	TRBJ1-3	TGCGCCAGCAGCCAGGGATACGGAAACACCATATATTTT	CASSQGYGNTIYF
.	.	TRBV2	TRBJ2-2	TGTGCCAGCAAAGAGGAGACGTACACCGGGGAGCTGTTTTTT	CASKEETYTGELFF
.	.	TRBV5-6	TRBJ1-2	TGTGCCAGCAGCTTGGGGGGCAGTAACTATGGCTACACCTTC	CASSLGGSNYGYTF
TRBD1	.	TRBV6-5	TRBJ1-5	TGTGCCAGCAGTTACCGGACAGGGAGCAGCAATCAGCCCCAGCATTTT	CASSYRTGSSNQPQHF
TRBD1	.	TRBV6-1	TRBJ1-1	TGTGCCAGTCATAGGACAGGGTTGTGGGACACTGAAGCTTTCTTT	CASHRTGLWDTEAFF
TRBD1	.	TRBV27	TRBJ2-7	TGTGCCAGCAGTGGGGGTAGGGACAGAGGCCGCGAGCAGTACTTC	CASSGGRDRGREQYF
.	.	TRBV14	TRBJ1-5	TGTGCCAGCAGCCAAGGACAGAATAGCAATCAGCCCCAGCATTTT	CASSQGQNSNQPQHF
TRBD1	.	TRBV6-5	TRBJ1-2	TGTGCCAGCAGTTCGATCTCCGGGACAGGGAGGGGTGGCTACACCTTC	CASSSISGTGRGGYTF
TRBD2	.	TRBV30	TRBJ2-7	TGTGCCTGGAGGGATAGCGGGGGAAGCTCCTACGAGCAGTACTTC	CAWRDSGGSSYEQYF
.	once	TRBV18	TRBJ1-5	TGTGCCAGCTCACCGGACAAGAATCAGCCCCAGCATTTT	CASSPDKNQPQHF
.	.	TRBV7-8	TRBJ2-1	TGTGCCAGCAGCTTAAGGACTCAGGGGGAGCAGTTCTTC	CASSLRTQGEQFF
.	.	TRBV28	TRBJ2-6	TGTGCCAGCGGACAGTTAAGCTCTGGGGCCAACGTCCTGACTTTC	CASGQLSSGANVLTF
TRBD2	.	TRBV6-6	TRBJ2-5	TGTGCCAGCAGTTACTCCGGGGGGGAGACCCAGTACTTC	CASSYSGGETQYF
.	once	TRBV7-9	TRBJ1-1	TGTGCCAGCAGCTTAGCCAGACAGCCGAACACTGAAGCTTTCTTT	CASSLARQPNTEAFF
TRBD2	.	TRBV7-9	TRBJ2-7	TGTGCCAGCAGCCCTCGGACTGGCGGGAGACTCTACGAGCAGTACTTC	CASSPRTGGRLYEQYF
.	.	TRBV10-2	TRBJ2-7	TGCGCCAGCAGTGAGGGGCGGGGAGAAGGGGACGAGCAGTACTTC	CASSEGRGEGDEQYF